Listed here are 9 T cell receptor beta chains from one sample, sequenced in a study of T cells after yellow fever vaccination. TCRdb re-called the 5' RACE reads through MiXCR, storing one row per CDR3 protein. The repertoire holds 150,000 to 200,000 distinct CDR3 sequences, with 5.5% to 7.5% as singletons. The sequences come from CD4+ T cells sorted from PBMCs, collected on the day of the first yellow fever vaccination. Receptors were obtained from a man aged 18 to 35 who received the YFV17D yellow fever vaccine.

This clonotype has a handful of counts. This chain uses TRBV6-1 with TRBJ2-1, with 7 bases aligning to TRBD1. Germline V gives CDR1 MNHNS, CDR2 SASEGT. This CDR3 contains 16 residues. Losses at the gene ends were 6 bases for V and 8 bases for J; bases not matched to a gene: 16. CDR3 in DNA: TGTGCCAGCAGACCACAGGGGCTTAGTTCCCTCTATGAGCAGTTCTTC. Protein sequence: CASRPQGLSSLYEQFF.

This clonotype has at least ten counts. Written as DNA, the CDR3 is TGCAGTGCTAGAGATCCTGGGGGAGCGGGGGAGGGAACCCAGTACTTC. As protein: CSARDPGGAGEGTQYF. V gene TRBV20-1 combines with J gene TRBJ2-5; 8 bases align to TRBD2. The CDR3 is 16 amino acids. After removal of 0 bases from V and 8 bases from J, the junction contained 14 bases not matched to a gene. The V gene's germline CDR1 is DFQATT and CDR2 SNEGSKA (reference sequence).

The rearrangement joins TRBV9 to TRBJ1-1, with D perhaps TRBD1 (5 bases). This CDR3 has 15 amino acids. Looked up from germline, CDR1 is SGDLS and CDR2 is YYNGEE. Between the trimmed V and J ends, which lost 0 bases and 1 base, there was a span of 10 bases. For the CDR3, the DNA is TGTGCCAGCAGCGTAGGAGGGGCGGGGAACACTGAAGCTTTCTTT. This gives the protein CASSVGGAGNTEAFF.

The V gene is TRBV4-3, the J gene TRBJ2-5; the D is unclear. Looked up from germline, CDR1 is LGHNA and CDR2 is YSLEER. Trimming cost V 0 bases and J 4 bases, with 12 bases left between them. This CDR3 region has 15 residues. CDR3 protein: CASSQDLLVGETQYF. CDR3 bases: TGCGCCAGCAGCCAAGATCTTCTAGTCGGAGAGACCCAGTACTTC.

This clonotype was observed at least ten times. CDR3 nucleotides: TGTGCCACCAGCAGAGATCCAGACTACGAGCAGTACGTC. Amino acids: CATSRDPDYEQYV. The chain is built from TRBV15 and TRBJ2-7; D remains unclear. The CDR3 length is 13 residues. V dropped 0 bases and J dropped 3 bases, with 6 bases sitting between them. Per the germline V gene, CDR1 is LNHNV and CDR2 is YYDKDF (reference sequence).

The V gene is TRBV6-1, the J gene TRBJ2-7; 7 bases match TRBD2. V shed 10 bases, J shed 4 bases, and the junction held 7 bases outside the gene matches. The CDR3 sequence is 12 residues long. CDR1 is MNHNS, CDR2 SASEGT, per germline. The CDR3, as DNA: TGTGCCACCAAAGGGAGGGGTTACGAGCAGTACGTC. Its translation: CATKGRGYEQYV.

The chain couples TRBV10-2 to TRBJ2-2; D gene ambiguous. CDR1 WSHSY and CDR2 SAAADI come from the germline V gene. V shed 6 bases and J shed 0 bases, with 8 bases lying between them. The CDR3 spans 14 residues. CDR3 in amino acids: CASRKNANTGELFF. CDR3 in DNA: TGCGCCAGCAGAAAAAACGCGAACACCGGGGAGCTGTTTTTT.

Only a few counts were recorded for this clonotype. J is TRBJ2-4 and V is TRBV10-2, with 9 bases matching TRBD2. Trimming removed 6 bases from V and 4 bases from J; junction bases left unmatched: 7. The CDR3 sequence is 15 residues long. CDR1 WSHSY and CDR2 SAAADI come from the germline V gene. The CDR3 region has the DNA TGCGCCAGCAGCATAGCGGGGGCTAAGAAAAACATTCAGTACTTC. Its translation: CASSIAGAKKNIQYF.

This clonotype was seen a few times. The rearrangement links TRBV27 to TRBJ2-7; 7 bases align to TRBD1. Germline V gene sequence: CDR1 MNHEY, CDR2 SMNVEV (reference sequence). This CDR3 has 13 amino acids. The ends lost 5 bases at V and 7 bases at J; junction bases unmatched: 8. The CDR3 sequence: CASSPRTGGEQYF. The CDR3 DNA follows: TGTGCCAGCAGTCCCCGGACAGGCGGTGAGCAGTACTTC.